This TCR beta chain was recovered during a study of OX40 agonist ivuxolimab in advanced cancers. Study information: Administration of intravenous ivuxolimab to patients occurred every 2 weeks at 0.01 to 10 mg/kg.

Germline V lookup: CDR1 SEHNR, CDR2 FQNEAQ (reference sequence). This CDR3 spans 14 amino acids. V was clipped by 4 bases and J by 3 bases, with 9 bases between them. The protocol was immunoSEQ multiplex PCR, while the TCRdb copy is restricted to in-frame clones and leaves out a portion. The repertoire holds 55,000 to 70,000 clones, with 84% as singletons. The specimen comprised CD4+ or CD8+ T cells sorted from blood, sampled in a trial of the OX40 agonist ivuxolimab. The sequence came from an adult with an advanced solid tumor such as melanoma, head and neck, liver or kidney cancer. This chain connects TRBV7-9 to TRBJ1-4; D perhaps matches TRBD1 (6 bases). The CDR3 nucleotides read TGTGCCAGCAGCTCCGGGACACCTAATGAAAAACTGTTTTTT. Residues: CASSSGTPNEKLFF.